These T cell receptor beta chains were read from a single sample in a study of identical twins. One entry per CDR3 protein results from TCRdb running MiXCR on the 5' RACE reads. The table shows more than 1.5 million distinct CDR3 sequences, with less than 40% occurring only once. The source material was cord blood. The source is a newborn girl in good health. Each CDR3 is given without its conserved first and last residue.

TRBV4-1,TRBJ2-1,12,ASSPNAKNNEQF
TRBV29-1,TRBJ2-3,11,SVIGGMTDTQY
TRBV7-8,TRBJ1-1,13,ASSSQSLWNPSTF
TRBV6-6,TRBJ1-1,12,ASNIDRTNTEAF
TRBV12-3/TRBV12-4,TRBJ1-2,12,ASLGGTESYGYT
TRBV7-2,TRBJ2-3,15,ASSLIGGGGTTDTQY
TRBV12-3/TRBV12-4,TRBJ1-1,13,ASSLRQIMNTEAF
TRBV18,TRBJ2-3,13,ASSPLIGGADTQY
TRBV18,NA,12,ASSNYREGYEQY
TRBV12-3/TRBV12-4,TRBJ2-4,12,ASSLTSGGNIQY
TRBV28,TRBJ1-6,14,ASSTAGTPYNSPLH
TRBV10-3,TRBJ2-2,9,AIRFAGELF
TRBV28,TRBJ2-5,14,ASRPRQGAKQETQY
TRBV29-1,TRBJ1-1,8,SAFVTEAF
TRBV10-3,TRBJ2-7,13,AISVSADRAYEQY
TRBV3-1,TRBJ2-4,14,ASSQDPLAGINIQY
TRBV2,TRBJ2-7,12,ASSKDRSSYEQY
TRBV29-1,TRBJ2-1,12,SVSLAGSYNEQF
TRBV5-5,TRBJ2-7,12,ASSLVTGSDEQY
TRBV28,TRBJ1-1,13,ASSLPSGGNTEAF
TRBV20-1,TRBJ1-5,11,SATTVSNQPQH